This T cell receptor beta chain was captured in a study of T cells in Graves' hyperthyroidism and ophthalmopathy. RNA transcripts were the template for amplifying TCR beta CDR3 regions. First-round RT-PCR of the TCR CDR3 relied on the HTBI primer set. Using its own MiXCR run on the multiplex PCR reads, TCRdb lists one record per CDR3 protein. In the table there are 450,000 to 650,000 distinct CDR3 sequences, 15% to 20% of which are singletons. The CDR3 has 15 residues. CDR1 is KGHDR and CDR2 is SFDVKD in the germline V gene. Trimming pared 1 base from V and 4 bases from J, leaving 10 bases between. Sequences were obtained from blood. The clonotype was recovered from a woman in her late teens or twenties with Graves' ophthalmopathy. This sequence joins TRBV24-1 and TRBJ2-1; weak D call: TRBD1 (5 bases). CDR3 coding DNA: TGTGCCACCAGTGATTTACAAACAGGATACAATGAGCAGTTCTTC. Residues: CATSDLQTGYNEQFF.